Shown below are 2 T cell receptor beta chains from a single sample sequenced in a study of Graves' ophthalmopathy and Graves' hyperthyroidism (dated by TCRdb to the late 2010s). These reads were obtained on an Illumina HiSeq 2000. For repertoire sequencing, TCR beta CDR3 regions were amplified from RNA transcripts. The first round of RT-PCR was done with HTBI primers and the Qiagen OneStep RT-PCR kit, and was followed by a second round of multiplex PCR, then size selection and purification. The public reads were quality trimmed at Q25 with fastp and then assembled into clones with MiXCR by TCRdb, keeping productive beta chains. CDR3 protein duplicates are merged, each entry listing the most common genes and DNA. Recorded for this sample are around 600,000 distinct CDR3 sequences; about 38% of them occurred a single time. The leading ten clones occupy around 3% of the sample. Sequencing input: peripheral blood. These receptors all stem from an adult man with Graves' ophthalmopathy.

The chain links TRBV6-4 to TRBJ1-1; perhaps TRBD1 as D (6 bases). The CDR3 consists of 12 residues. V was pared by 2 bases and J by 7 bases, with 8 bases between. Germline CDR1 reads MRHNA; CDR2 reads SNTAGT. CDR3: CASSDRGFEAFF. CDR3 nucleotides: TGTGCCAGCAGTGACAGGGGGTTTGAAGCTTTCTTT.

CDR3: CASSWQGAGNQPQHF. In DNA, the CDR3 is TGTGCCAGCAGCTGGCAGGGGGCAGGCAATCAGCCCCAGCATTTT. The chain is built from TRBV6-1 and TRBJ1-5; 8 bases match TRBD1. V lost 6 bases to trimming and J lost 2 bases; unmatched junction nucleotides: 6. The V gene's germline CDR1 is MNHNS and CDR2 SASEGT. The length of the CDR3 is 15 residues.